These 15 T cell receptor beta chains originate from one sample sequenced in a study of T cell responses to AZD1222 COVID-19 vaccine. Only in-frame clones appear in the TCRdb table, and some are missing; sequencing was by immunoSEQ multiplex PCR. The table records 120,000 or so clones, around 87% of them present only once. This specimen consisted of peripheral blood, obtained 28 days after the second AZD1222 dose. These receptors came from an adult who received the AZD1222 COVID-19 vaccine.

This clone was picked up one time. The J gene is TRBJ2-5, the V gene TRBV11-1; tentative D call: TRBD1 (7 bases). CDR3 length: 14 residues. Trimming pared 6 bases from V and 6 bases from J, leaving 17 bases between. Germline CDR1 reads SGHAT; CDR2 reads FQDESV (reference sequence). The CDR3 bases are TGTGCCAGCAGAGTAAGGAGGGGGCAACAGACCCAGTACTTC. Residues: CASRVRRGQQTQYF.

The rearrangement links TRBV6-5 to TRBJ1-2; a possible D gene is TRBD1 (5 bases). V was clipped by 0 bases and J by 4 bases, with 15 bases between them. The germline gives CDR1 MNHEY, CDR2 SVGAGI. The length of the CDR3 is 16 residues. This CDR3 is CASSYSRKGAGYGYTF. In DNA form, the CDR3 reads TGTGCCAGCAGTTACTCGAGGAAAGGGGCCGGCTATGGCTACACCTTC.

The chain carries TRBV19 and TRBJ1-2; 9 bases are a match to TRBD1. The CDR3 runs 15 residues. V gave up 5 bases and J gave up 4 bases; unmatched junction bases: 8. From germline, CDR1 is LNHDA and CDR2 SQIVND (reference sequence). DNA for the CDR3: TGTGCCAGTAGTGGTCCGGGACAGGGCGTCTATGGCTACACCTTC. Its translation is CASSGPGQGVYGYTF.

V is TRBV11-2 and J is TRBJ2-1, with D uncertain. With 1 base removed from V and 8 bases from J, the gap between germline ends came to 6 bases. The CDR3 sequence is 12 residues long. CDR1 SGHAT and CDR2 FQNNGV come from the germline V gene. The CDR3 DNA is TGTGCCAGCAGCTTAGCCGGCTATGAGCAGTTCTTC. Protein: CASSLAGYEQFF.

The chain links TRBV9 to TRBJ1-3; 7 bases match TRBD1. In germline, CDR1 is SGDLS, CDR2 YYNGEE. CDR3 length equals 14 residues. Germline trimming cut 3 bases from V and 7 bases from J; bases unmatched to any gene: 7. Here the CDR3 DNA reads TGTGCCAGCAGCGCTGACAGGGTTCGGAACACCATATATTTT. Translated, it gives CASSADRVRNTIYF.

The CDR3 reads CASSLGWGYTF. The DNA of the CDR3 is TGTGCCAGCAGCTTAGGATGGGGCTACACCTTC. The rearrangement joins TRBV11-3 to TRBJ1-2; D gene ambiguous. V lost 1 base, J lost 8 bases, and 5 bases lay in between. The CDR3 extends over 11 amino acids. Germline-derived CDR1 and CDR2 are SGHNT and YENEEA.

This chain links TRBV28 with TRBJ1-1; 9 positions match TRBD1. The CDR3 totals 19 residues. Germline-derived CDR1 and CDR2 are MDHEN and SYDVKM. J was trimmed by 0 bases and V by 3 bases; bases with no gene match: 14. CDR3 sequence (DNA): TGTGCCAGCAGTTTCCCGGGACAGGGTAGGGTCTATGTGAACACTGAAGCTTTCTTT. Translation gives CASSFPGQGRVYVNTEAFF.

This clone was recorded once. The V and J genes are TRBV6-5 and TRBJ2-3, with a tentative D call TRBD2 (5 bases). V lost 2 bases and J lost 6, with 12 bases in between. CDR3 length: 14 amino acids. Germline lookup yields CDR1 MNHEY and CDR2 SVGAGI. The CDR3, as DNA: TGTGCCAGCAGTTACCGACTACCCAGGGATACGCAGTATTTT. It codes for CASSYRLPRDTQYF.

This chain links TRBV7-8 with TRBJ1-2; 8 bases agree with TRBD1. V lost 2 bases to trimming and J lost 5 bases; unmatched junction nucleotides: 7. Germline lookup yields CDR1 SGHVS and CDR2 FQNEAQ. This CDR3 spans 15 amino acids. The CDR3 sequence: CASSLSTGGQYGYTF. CDR3 in DNA: TGTGCCAGCAGCTTATCTACAGGGGGTCAATATGGCTACACCTTC.

The chain combines TRBV30 with TRBJ2-7; a weak D match, TRBD1 (6 bases). Germline CDR1 and CDR2: GTSNPN and SVGIG (reference sequence). V lost 2 bases and J 3 bases, leaving 14 bases between the germline ends. The CDR3 spans 14 residues. The CDR3 protein is CAWSPDRRGYEQYF. The CDR3 DNA reads as TGTGCCTGGAGTCCAGACAGGAGAGGCTACGAGCAGTACTTC.

V and J are TRBV11-3 and TRBJ2-7; D gene ambiguous. CDR1 SGHNT and CDR2 YENEEA come from the germline V gene. The CDR3 is made up of 14 amino acids. The germline V and J ends were trimmed by 0 bases and 2 bases, with 8 bases remaining between them. The CDR3 loop reads CASSLEVIPYEQYF. DNA for the CDR3: TGTGCCAGCAGCTTAGAGGTGATCCCCTACGAGCAGTACTTC.

V usage is TRBV11-2 and J usage is TRBJ2-3; D is unclear. The CDR3 runs to 15 residues. Germline CDR1 and CDR2: SGHAT and FQNNGV. The V end lost 2 bases, the J end lost 6 bases, and 15 bases lay between the germline ends. CDR3 residues: CASSLLGNIVDTQYF. The CDR3, as DNA: TGTGCCAGCAGCTTATTAGGGAACATCGTCGATACGCAGTATTTT.

The J gene is TRBJ1-1, the V gene TRBV28; weak D call: TRBD1 (5 bases). The CDR3 has 16 residues. Per germline, CDR1 MDHEN and CDR2 SYDVKM. V was shortened by 8 bases and J by 0 bases, with 19 bases between the two germline ends. The CDR3 DNA reads TGTGCCAGCGCCTCCAGGGTCAGGTCGATGAACACTGAAGCTTTCTTT. Encoded protein: CASASRVRSMNTEAFF. Filled out from reference TRBV28 and TRBJ1-1, the complete variable domain reads DVKVTQSSRYLVKRTGEKVFLECVQDMDHENMFWYRQDPGLGLRLIYFSYDVKMKEKGDIPEGYSVSREKKERFSLILESASTNQTSMYLCASASRVRSMNTEAFFGQGTRLTVV.

V is TRBV6-2 or TRBV6-3 and J is TRBJ1-5, with 9 bases fitting TRBD1. CDR1 is MNHEY, CDR2 SVGEGT, per germline. Trimming cost V 2 bases and J 0 bases; bases outside gene matches: 5. The CDR3 is made up of 17 amino acids. The CDR3 DNA reads TGTGCCAGCAGTTACCCCACAGGGGGCCATAGCAATCAGCCCCAGCATTTT. As protein: CASSYPTGGHSNQPQHF.

V is TRBV12-3 or TRBV12-4 and J is TRBJ2-7; D is perhaps TRBD2 (6 bases). The V end was cut by 5 bases, the J end by 6 bases, with 11 bases between. CDR3 length equals 12 residues. The CDR3 region is CASSPMGLEQYF. CDR3 sequence (DNA): TGTGCCAGCAGTCCCATGGGACTCGAGCAGTACTTC.